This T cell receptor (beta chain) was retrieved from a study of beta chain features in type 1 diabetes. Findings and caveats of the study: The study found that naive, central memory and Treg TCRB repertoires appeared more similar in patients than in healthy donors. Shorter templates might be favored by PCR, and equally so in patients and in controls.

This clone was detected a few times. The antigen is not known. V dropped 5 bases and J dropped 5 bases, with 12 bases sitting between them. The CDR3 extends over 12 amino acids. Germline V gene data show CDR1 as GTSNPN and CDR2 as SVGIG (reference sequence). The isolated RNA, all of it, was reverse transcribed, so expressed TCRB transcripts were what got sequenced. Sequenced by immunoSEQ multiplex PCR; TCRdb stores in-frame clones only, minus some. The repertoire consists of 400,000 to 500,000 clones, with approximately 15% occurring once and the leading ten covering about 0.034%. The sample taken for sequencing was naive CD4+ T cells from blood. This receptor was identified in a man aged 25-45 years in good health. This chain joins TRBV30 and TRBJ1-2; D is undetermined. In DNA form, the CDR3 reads TGTGCCTGGCAGGATGGGTTTTATGGCTACACCTTC. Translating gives CAWQDGFYGYTF.